In this sample, the clone carrying this T cell receptor (beta chain) turned up many times. Its antigen is still unknown. This record belongs to a study of response to subunit inactivated influenza vaccine. General study results and limits: Only a handful of new T cells, the authors suggested, are recruited with each seasonal influenza vaccination.

A single record per CDR3 protein comes from TCRdb applying MiXCR to the RT-PCR reads. The sample yields a few hundred thousand distinct CDR3 sequences, over 9% seen once. CDR3 size: 15 residues. Trimming left V 1 base short and J 5 bases short, with 14 bases between. Germline CDR1 reads SGHTA; CDR2 reads FQGNSA. The sequences come from non-naive T cells sorted from PBMCs, collected roughly 2 weeks before vaccination. V is TRBV7-2 and J is TRBJ2-5; D possibly matches TRBD1 or TRBD2 (6 bases each). The clonotype was recovered from a man aged 50 or older who received an inactivated influenza vaccine. The CDR3 DNA sequence: TGTGCCAGCAGCTTAGGAGTCCAGGGGAGGGAGACCCAGTACTTC. This sequence encodes CASSLGVQGRETQYF.